This paragraph reports one TCR beta chain. Antigen unknown. V was clipped by 5 bases and J by 1 base, with 5 bases between them. The CDR3 has 12 amino acids. Germline values: CDR1 WNHNN, CDR2 SYGVQD (reference sequence). This sample is drawn from a study of cytomegalovirus exposure and HLA in healthy donors. Findings and caveats of the study: A previous analysis found most TCR beta V segments productive roughly 87% or roughly 30% of the time.

In the PCR, 60 Vbeta and 13 Jbeta primers were used. Clones were sequenced by immunoSEQ multiplex PCR, and TCRdb holds only the in-frame ones, with some missing. This repertoire shows about 120,000 clones, around 74% found once; its top ten account for about 32%. Sequencing was done on a sample of PBMCs. The receptor was derived from a man aged 55 to 70 in good health and CMV-seropositive. V is TRBV10-1 and J is TRBJ1-1; a weak D match, TRBD1 (5 bases). The CDR3 loop reads CASSRGNTEAFF. As DNA, the CDR3 is TGCGCCAGCAGTAGGGGGAACACTGAAGCTTTCTTT.